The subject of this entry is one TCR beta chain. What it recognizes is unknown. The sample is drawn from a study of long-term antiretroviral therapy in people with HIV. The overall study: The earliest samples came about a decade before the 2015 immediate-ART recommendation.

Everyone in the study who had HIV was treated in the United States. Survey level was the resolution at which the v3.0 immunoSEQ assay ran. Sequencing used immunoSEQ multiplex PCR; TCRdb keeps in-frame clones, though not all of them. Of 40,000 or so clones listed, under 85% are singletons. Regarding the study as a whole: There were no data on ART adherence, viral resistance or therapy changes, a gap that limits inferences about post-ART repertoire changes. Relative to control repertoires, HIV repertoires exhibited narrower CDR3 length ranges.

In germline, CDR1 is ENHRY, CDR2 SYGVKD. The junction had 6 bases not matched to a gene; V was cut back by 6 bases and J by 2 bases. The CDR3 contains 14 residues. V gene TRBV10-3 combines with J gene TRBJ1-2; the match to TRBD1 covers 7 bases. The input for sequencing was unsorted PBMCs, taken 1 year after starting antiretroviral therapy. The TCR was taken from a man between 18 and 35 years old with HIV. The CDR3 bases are TGTGCCATCAGGCTGGACAGGCCCAACTATGGCTACACCTTC. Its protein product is CAIRLDRPNYGYTF.